This TCR beta chain was obtained from a study of breast tumors, draining lymph nodes, adjacent tissues. The study's findings and limits: Findings are consistent with lymph node origin and intratumoral expansion of most tumor T cells. Compared with basal-like, luminal-like tumors shared significantly more repertoire with nontumor tissue. The lymph node origin of tumor T cells was framed as consistent with a hypothesis, not demonstrated. Compared with lymph nodes, tumors were less diverse; compared with nontumor tissue, more.

Germline CDR1 and CDR2: LNHNV and YYDKDF (reference sequence). The CDR3 consists of 14 residues. The trim removed 9 bases at V and 9 bases at J, leaving 11 bases unmatched. As concerns this clonotype: Its cognate antigen is unknown.

In TCRdb, the multiplex PCR reads were re-called with MiXCR into one record per CDR3 protein. The repertoire holds about 12,000 distinct CDR3 sequences, with 55% to 75% as singletons. The receptor was isolated from a female donor with breast cancer. Some clones in this sample may be carry-over from other donors' samples. The chain employs TRBV15 and TRBJ2-1; 10 nucleotides agree with TRBD2. The sequencing input was tumor-adjacent breast tissue. As DNA, the CDR3 is TGTGCCACTAAAGCGGGAGGGCCGCCGGTTGAGCAGTTCTTC. This codes for CATKAGGPPVEQFF. The entire variable domain, with the rest obtained from reference TRBV15 and TRBJ2-1, is as follows: DAMVIQNPRYQVTQFGKPVTLSCSQTLNHNVMYWYQQKSSQAPKLLFHYYDKDFNNEADTPDNFQSRRPNTSFCFLDIRSPGLGDTAMYLCATKAGGPPVEQFFGPGTRLTVL.